This record covers a single T cell receptor (beta chain). Its specificity is not known. The data originate from a study of beta chain features in type 1 diabetes. Study information: Patients did not differ from healthy donors in age, gender or cell yield. Study-wide results and caveats: Among patients with Type 1 diabetes, TCRB CDR3s were moderately but significantly shorter in every one of the four CD4+ subsets.

Investigators reverse transcribed all isolated RNA, so they sequenced expressed TCRB transcripts. TCRdb keeps only in-frame clones here, not all; method: immunoSEQ multiplex PCR. The sample records 300,000 to 350,000 clones, less than 15% being singletons. Germline values: CDR1 MDHEN, CDR2 SYDVKM. The CDR3 runs 15 residues. V was cut by 5 bases and J by 2 bases, with 13 bases left in between. The V gene is TRBV28, the J gene TRBJ1-5; no firm D call. This TCR derives from a woman aged 18-29 years with type 1 diabetes. Sequencing was performed on naive CD4+ T cells from blood. This chain's CDR3 is CASSLVGLGNQPQHF. In nucleotides, the CDR3 is TGTGCCAGCAGTCTAGTCGGGTTGGGCAATCAGCCCCAGCATTTT. The full variable domain, completed using reference TRBV28 and TRBJ1-5, is DVKVTQSSRYLVKRTGEKVFLECVQDMDHENMFWYRQDPGLGLRLIYFSYDVKMKEKGDIPEGYSVSREKKERFSLILESASTNQTSMYLCASSLVGLGNQPQHFGDGTRLSIL.